The rows below give T cell receptor beta chains drawn from one sample of a study of cytomegalovirus exposure and HLA in healthy donors. Profiling relied on immunoSEQ multiplex PCR, and the TCRdb table lists in-frame clones only, not all of them. The sample has more than 90,000 clones, around 80% seen once. Source material: PBMCs. The source of these receptors is a woman aged 55-70 years in good health and CMV-seronegative. Both conserved end residues are part of each CDR3. Fields, in order: V gene, D gene, J gene, CDR3 protein. The D gene is left open where the match is weak.

V: TRBV23-1; D: NA; J: TRBJ1-5; CDR3: CASSQGQNQPQHF
V: TRBV19; D: NA; J: TRBJ1-1; CDR3: CATTVRGVNTEAFF
V: TRBV6-1; D: TRBD1; J: TRBJ1-5; CDR3: CASSGGGTGSQPQHF
V: TRBV5-1; D: NA; J: TRBJ2-1; CDR3: CASSLAPENEQFF
V: TRBV4-1; D: NA; J: TRBJ1-1; CDR3: CASSQIVQGNTEAFF
V: TRBV5-1; D: NA; J: TRBJ1-2; CDR3: CASSLAGGNGYTF
V: TRBV6-6; D: TRBD1; J: TRBJ1-1; CDR3: CASSKGQLNTEAFF
V: TRBV10-3; D: NA; J: TRBJ1-6; CDR3: CAISEPSSGSPLHF
V: TRBV5-1; D: NA; J: TRBJ2-3; CDR3: CASSLLTRGETDTQYF
V: TRBV28; D: TRBD1; J: TRBJ1-1; CDR3: CASSLTQGVEAFF
V: TRBV6-5; D: NA; J: TRBJ1-1; CDR3: CASRGTLNTEAFF
V: TRBV6-6; D: TRBD1; J: TRBJ2-2; CDR3: CASSYGRGTGELFF
V: TRBV6-5; D: NA; J: TRBJ2-3; CDR3: CASRRNTDTQYF
V: TRBV5-6; D: NA; J: TRBJ2-7; CDR3: CASSSSGGSYEQYF
V: TRBV6-5; D: NA; J: TRBJ2-2; CDR3: CASSPGRGGELFF
V: TRBV18; D: TRBD1; J: TRBJ2-7; CDR3: CASSLLGQRGVYEQYF
V: TRBV28; D: NA; J: TRBJ1-2; CDR3: CASSLSSGSYGYTF
V: TRBV19; D: TRBD1; J: TRBJ1-2; CDR3: CASSIRGTGPNYGYTF
V: TRBV5-1; D: TRBD2; J: TRBJ2-1; CDR3: CASSLGTSGTNEQFF
V: TRBV7-9; D: TRBD1; J: TRBJ1-6; CDR3: CASSLDRGLSPLHF
V: TRBV5-1; D: TRBD1; J: TRBJ2-6; CDR3: CASSARQGAGANVLTF
V: TRBV6-5; D: TRBD1; J: TRBJ2-7; CDR3: CASHGTGGRTYEQYF
V: TRBV5-6; D: NA; J: TRBJ2-5; CDR3: CASSEWTVETQYF
V: TRBV5-1; D: NA; J: TRBJ2-2; CDR3: CASSLGPRGAYTGELFF
V: TRBV29-1; D: NA; J: TRBJ2-3; CDR3: CSVWASTDTQYF
V: TRBV28; D: NA; J: TRBJ1-1; CDR3: CASSELNTEAFF
V: TRBV7-2; D: TRBD2; J: TRBJ2-5; CDR3: CASSSPGLAVETQYF
V: TRBV7-2; D: NA; J: TRBJ2-7; CDR3: CASSPEGGIYEQYF
V: TRBV27; D: TRBD2; J: TRBJ2-1; CDR3: CASSFRGGYNEQFF
V: TRBV5-1; D: NA; J: TRBJ2-5; CDR3: CASSSDVPSDISETQYF
V: TRBV7-6; D: NA; J: TRBJ2-6; CDR3: CASGRGGANVLTF
V: TRBV5-1; D: TRBD2; J: TRBJ2-3; CDR3: CASSPLSSGGTDTQYF
V: TRBV5-8; D: NA; J: TRBJ2-3; CDR3: CASSLNVGGTSTDTQYF
V: TRBV29-1; D: NA; J: TRBJ2-3; CDR3: CSPITLSTDTQYF
V: TRBV6-1; D: TRBD1; J: TRBJ1-4; CDR3: CASSEERTGYEKLFF
V: TRBV11-2; D: NA; J: TRBJ2-7; CDR3: CASSFAGPLYEQYF
V: TRBV18; D: NA; J: TRBJ1-1; CDR3: CASSPRNTEAFF
V: TRBV29-1; D: TRBD1; J: TRBJ2-7; CDR3: CSVGGTGATYEQYF
V: TRBV7-2; D: NA; J: TRBJ2-3; CDR3: CASSPRRGPSTDTQYF
V: TRBV9; D: TRBD2; J: TRBJ2-5; CDR3: CASSNLAGVETQYF
V: TRBV5-4; D: NA; J: TRBJ2-2; CDR3: CASSVGGPNTGELFF
V: TRBV7-9; D: NA; J: TRBJ2-1; CDR3: CASSLTMTDNEQFF
V: TRBV6-5; D: NA; J: TRBJ1-2; CDR3: CASSYSRTAYGYTF
V: TRBV19; D: TRBD2; J: TRBJ2-2; CDR3: CATGMVAGAPGELFF
V: TRBV29-1; D: NA; J: TRBJ2-5; CDR3: CSVEEWRETQYF
V: TRBV7-2; D: TRBD2; J: TRBJ2-7; CDR3: CASSPPGRSSYEQYF
V: TRBV10-3; D: TRBD2; J: TRBJ2-3; CDR3: CAINTGTSGTRDTQYF
V: TRBV28; D: TRBD1; J: TRBJ1-1; CDR3: CASSRPQQGAAEAFF
V: TRBV19; D: NA; J: TRBJ2-7; CDR3: CASSIRGIVGSYEQYF
V: TRBV4-3; D: TRBD2; J: TRBJ2-7; CDR3: CASSQAERGSYEQYF
V: TRBV18; D: NA; J: TRBJ1-4; CDR3: CASSPPGQTNEKLFF
V: TRBV7-2; D: NA; J: TRBJ1-5; CDR3: CASSLQDAITQPQHF